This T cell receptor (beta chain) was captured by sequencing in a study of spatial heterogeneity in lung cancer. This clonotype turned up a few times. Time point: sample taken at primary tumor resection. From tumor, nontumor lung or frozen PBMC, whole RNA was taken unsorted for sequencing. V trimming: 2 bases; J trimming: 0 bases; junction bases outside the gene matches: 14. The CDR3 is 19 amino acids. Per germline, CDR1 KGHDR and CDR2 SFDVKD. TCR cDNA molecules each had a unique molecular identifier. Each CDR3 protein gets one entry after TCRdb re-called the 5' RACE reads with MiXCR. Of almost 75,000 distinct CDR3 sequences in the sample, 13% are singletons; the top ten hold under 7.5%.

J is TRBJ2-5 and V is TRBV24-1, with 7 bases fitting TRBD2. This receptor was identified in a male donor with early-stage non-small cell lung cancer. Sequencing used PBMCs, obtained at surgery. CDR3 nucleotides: TGTGCCACCAGTGATTGGTCCTCGGGGACTACCAGGTACCAAGAGACCCAGTACTTC. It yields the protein CATSDWSSGTTRYQETQYF.